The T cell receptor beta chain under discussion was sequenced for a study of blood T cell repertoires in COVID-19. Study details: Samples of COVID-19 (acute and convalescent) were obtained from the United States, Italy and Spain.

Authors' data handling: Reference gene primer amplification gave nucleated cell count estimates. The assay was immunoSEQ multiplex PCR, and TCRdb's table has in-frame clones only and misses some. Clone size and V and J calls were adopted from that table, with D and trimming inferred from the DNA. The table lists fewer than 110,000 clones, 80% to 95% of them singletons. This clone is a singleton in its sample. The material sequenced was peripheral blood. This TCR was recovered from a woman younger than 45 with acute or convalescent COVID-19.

CDR3 loop: CASSPTTLAPTGGRTNEKLFF. In nucleotides, the CDR3 is TGCGCCAGCAGTCCAACTACTCTGGCCCCGACAGGGGGCAGGACTAATGAAAAACTGTTTTTT. The chain employs TRBV5-1 and TRBJ1-4; TRBD1 agrees at 10 bases. After removal of 5 bases from V and 2 bases from J, the junction contained 21 bases not matched to a gene. The germline V gene encodes CDR1 SGHRS and CDR2 YFSETQ. The CDR3 runs 21 residues.